Here is one T cell receptor (beta chain) with its context. This clonotype has just a few counts. What this receptor recognizes is not known. Nothing much larger sits one base from this clone, and base qualities are not available. This entry comes from a study of vaccination and CD4 T cells after COVID-19 (dated by TCRdb to the early 2020s). The study in broad terms: Convalescent patients had a positive SARS-CoV-2 result on nasal swab PCR, and of these patients, about ten had mild disease and one had severe disease. As controls, cultures received a CEFX viral epitope pool (the positive control), an HIV-1 Nef peptide pool (the negative control), or no peptide at all. Participants got two doses of the Pfizer-BioNTech BNT162b2 vaccine (n=8) or two doses of the Moderna mRNA-1273 vaccine (n=2). Post-COVID blood samples were collected from convalescent patients a median of approximately 93 days after diagnosis, with a range of about 35 to 161 days. The time from the second vaccine dose to post-vaccine blood sampling had a median of around 72 days and ranged from roughly 13 to 241 days. In 9 to 11 COVID-19 convalescent patients and several infection-naive healthy vaccine recipients, researchers compared the spike-specific CD4+ TCR repertoire from before mRNA vaccination with the repertoire from after. Culture stimuli were overlapping spike peptide pools from SARS-CoV-2 and from the common cold coronaviruses HCoV-NL63, HCoV-OC43 and HCoV-229E. The convalescent cohort comprised six males and four females, including two Hispanic individuals, seven Caucasians, two Asians and one multiracial person.

The library was produced with PCR. DNA from cultured CD4+ T cells was subjected to TCR sequencing with the Oncomine TCR Beta short-read assay at the Johns Hopkins FTIC core. Genomic DNA was extracted from the cultured CD4+ T cells with the QIAamp micro DNA kit. The Oncomine TCR Beta libraries from cultured CD4+ T cells were pooled using unique dual indexes and then sequenced on an Illumina iSeq 100. Per the source publication's procedure: Non-productive sequences were filtered out, and CDR3s that did not start with C, did not end with F or W, or were shorter than 7 amino acids were discarded. Antigen-specific clonotypes were identified with the MANAFEST web application by comparing peptide-stimulated wells with reference and other culture wells. To be called positive, a clone needed an FDR below 0.05, an odds ratio above 5, and a productive frequency above 0.1% in at least two of three replicate wells. A clonotype counted as cross-reactive if it showed significant expansion both in the SARS-CoV-2 spike wells and in at least one common cold coronavirus spike condition. Similarity between CDR3 sequences was evaluated in R version 3.6.1 using Levenshtein distances (stringdist) and unrooted phylogenetic trees (ape). In-frame beta chains were kept once TCRdb had trimmed the public reads at Q25 with fastp and called clones with MiXCR. Each CDR3 protein appears once, grouped with its most common genes and DNA. Clone size and V and J calls follow TCRdb, not the original study. Recorded for this sample are more than 10,000 distinct CDR3 sequences; around two fifths of them occurred a single time. Roughly 9.1% of the sample belongs to the ten largest clones.

Broader findings and caveats from the paper: Among convalescent patients, a median 86.3% of the SARS-CoV-2-reactive clones seen after vaccination appeared only after vaccination, which suggests priming specific to the vaccine. The number of convalescent patients in the study was relatively small, and the study did not examine early timepoints following natural infection. The median number of SARS-CoV-2-reactive clonotypes rose from roughly 20 after infection to about 40 after vaccination, but the change was not significant. Of the vaccine-specific clones in convalescent patients, 304 of 307, or nearly all, reacted only to SARS-CoV-2 spike and did not cross-react with common cold coronaviruses.

The treatment or condition label here, explained by the study, means: approximately 9-day PBMC culture with coronavirus spike peptide pools or control peptides (ViraFEST assay). The ViraFEST assay was used in the study, in which antigen-specific T cells were expanded with peptide pools and expanded clonotypes were subsequently identified by TCR sequencing. The convalescent patients' positive SARS-CoV-2 PCR tests fell between March and December 2020, which was before the Alpha, Beta and Delta variants emerged in the United States. Each well held about 2.2 million PBMCs cultured in IMDM containing roughly 5% human AB serum and approximately 9.8 IU/ml IL-2, with roughly 9.2 ug/ml peptide pools added. On days 3 and 7, half of the culture medium was replaced with fresh IL-2-containing medium. After 10 to 11 days of culture, CD4+ T cells were isolated by negative selection with the EasySep CD4+ T cell isolation kit. PBMCs were separated from whole blood using Ficoll-Paque Plus gradient centrifugation and then either used fresh or cryopreserved at -140C. Triplicate wells were generally used for each culture condition.

The germline V gene encodes CDR1 MDHEN and CDR2 SYDVKM. At the junction V is shortened by 6 bases and J by 3 bases, with 12 bases in between. The CDR3 runs 14 residues from the cysteine to the phenylalanine. The read is trimmed to its CDR3 DNA, 42 bases read in frame from base 1. The receptor was isolated from a human donor who had recovered from COVID-19. Rearrangement joined TRBV28 to TRBJ1-5; TRBD1 is a possible D gene, resting on 5 matching bases. Sequencing was performed on CD4+ T cells from blood, cultured in vitro. The CDR3 loop reads CASRPGTVNQPQHF. The sequence in DNA is TGTGCCAGCAGACCCGGGACGGTCAATCAGCCCCAGCATTTT.